These T cell receptor beta chains were read from a single sample in a study of blood T cell repertoires in COVID-19. The assay was immunoSEQ multiplex PCR, and TCRdb's table has in-frame clones only and misses some. Seen here are around 150,000 clones, roughly nine tenths observed once, and the top ten hold over 3.5%. Input material: peripheral blood. Every receptor here comes from a woman between 55 and 75 years old with active or convalescent COVID-19. The CDR3 runs from the conserved cysteine through the conserved F or W. The order of the fields is J gene, D gene, V gene, CDR3 length, clone size, CDR3 DNA, CDR3 protein. The D gene is left open where the match is weak. Clone size is shown for a subset of rows, as once, few, many or a class of expanded clone.

TRBJ1-1	TRBD1	TRBV29-1	13	NA	TGCAGCGCCACGGGACAGACGAACACTGAAGCTTTCTTT	CSATGQTNTEAFF
TRBJ1-6	TRBD1	TRBV7-9	15	NA	TGTGCCAGCAGCACAGGGGGGGACCTGGGATCACCCCTCCACTTT	CASSTGGDLGSPLHF
TRBJ1-1	TRBD1	TRBV15	13	once	TGTGCCACCAGCGAACGGACAGGTGAAAAGGCTTTCTTT	CATSERTGEKAFF
TRBJ2-7	TRBD2	TRBV18	14	NA	TGTGCCAGCTCACCAACTAGCGGGGTCTACGAGCAGTACTTC	CASSPTSGVYEQYF
TRBJ1-1	NA	TRBV7-3	13	NA	TGTGCCAGCAGTCCGCAACAGGGAACTGAAGCTTTCTTT	CASSPQQGTEAFF
TRBJ2-1	TRBD2	TRBV10-3	17	NA	TGTGCCATCAGACTAGCGGGGGGCCTTACGGGAAACAATGAGCAGTTCTTC	CAIRLAGGLTGNNEQFF
TRBJ2-5	NA	TRBV5-4	13	NA	TGTGCCAGCAGCTTACCTAGCGCGGAGACCCAGTACTTC	CASSLPSAETQYF
TRBJ1-1	NA	TRBV18	12	NA	TGTGCCAGCTCAAGGGGGAACACTGAAGCTTTCTTT	CASSRGNTEAFF
TRBJ1-2	NA	TRBV11-2	13	NA	TGTGCCAGCAGCCCCCAGGGGAAGAATGGCTACACCTTC	CASSPQGKNGYTF
TRBJ1-2	TRBD1	TRBV6-5	16	NA	TGTGCCAGCAGTTCCGCCGGGACAGCAATCTCCTATGGCTACACCTTC	CASSSAGTAISYGYTF
TRBJ2-7	TRBD2	TRBV6-5	15	NA	TGTGCCAGCAGTAAACCGGGACTAGGTTCCTACGAGCAGTACTTC	CASSKPGLGSYEQYF
TRBJ2-1	NA	TRBV12-3/TRBV12-4	12	NA	TGTGCCAGCAGCTCCGGACAGAATGAGCAGTTCTTC	CASSSGQNEQFF
TRBJ2-3	TRBD1	TRBV5-8	18	NA	TGTGCCAGCAGCTCTAAACCGGGACAGGGGGCTGTTCAAGATACGCAGTATTTT	CASSSKPGQGAVQDTQYF
TRBJ1-1	NA	TRBV20-1	11	NA	TGCAGTGCTCCGAGGAACACTGAAGCTTTCTTT	CSAPRNTEAFF
TRBJ1-6	NA	TRBV6-5	14	NA	TGTGCCAGCAGAGAGCAGGGGTTTGGATCACCCCTCCACTTT	CASREQGFGSPLHF
TRBJ1-2	NA	TRBV19	14	NA	TGTGCCAGTAGTATAGATCCCCCCGGGATTGGCTACACCTTC	CASSIDPPGIGYTF
TRBJ2-5	TRBD1	TRBV5-1	16	NA	TGCGCCAGCAGACCAGGGACAGGGGGATTAGGAGAGACCCAGTACTTC	CASRPGTGGLGETQYF
TRBJ2-7	NA	TRBV7-9	13	NA	TGTGCCAGCAGCTCGGACATTTCCTACGAGCAGTACTTC	CASSSDISYEQYF
TRBJ1-4	TRBD1	TRBV2	16	NA	TGTGCCAGCAGGATGGGACAGCCTGCAACTAATGAAAAACTGTTTTTT	CASRMGQPATNEKLFF
TRBJ2-7	TRBD1	TRBV6-5	14	NA	TGTGCCAGCAGTTCCGGACAGGGGGCGGGCGAGCAGTACTTC	CASSSGQGAGEQYF
TRBJ2-6	NA	TRBV11-2	18	NA	TGTGCCAGCAGCTCTATGAGAGACCCAGGGGCTGGGGCCAACGTCCTGACTTTC	CASSSMRDPGAGANVLTF
TRBJ1-6	NA	TRBV25-1	13	NA	TGTGCCAGCAGTGAATACCAGGGTCCGCCCCTCCACTTT	CASSEYQGPPLHF
TRBJ1-4	TRBD1	TRBV5-4	15	NA	TGTGCCAGCAGCGTCGGGACAGGGAGTCGTGAAAAACTGTTTTTT	CASSVGTGSREKLFF
TRBJ1-4	NA	TRBV10-3	14	NA	TGTGCCATCAGTGAGTCGGGGGGAATAGAAAAACTGTTTTTT	CAISESGGIEKLFF
TRBJ1-6	NA	TRBV3-1/TRBV3-2	14	NA	TGTGCCAGCAGCCTGCAGGGGTTTTCTTCACCCCTCCACTTT	CASSLQGFSSPLHF
TRBJ2-7	NA	TRBV5-1	12	NA	TGCGCCAGCAGCTTGAGTGGGGGGGAGCAGTACTTC	CASSLSGGEQYF
TRBJ1-6	NA	TRBV2	20	NA	TGTGCCAGCAGTGATTCTCCTTCCCTGGCAGTCCAGTTCTATAATTCACCCCTCCACTTT	CASSDSPSLAVQFYNSPLHF
TRBJ2-5	TRBD2	TRBV11-3	17	once	TGTGCCAGCAGCCACGGGGGACTAGCGGGGGGTACGGAGACCCAGTACTTC	CASSHGGLAGGTETQYF
TRBJ2-7	TRBD1	TRBV6-2/TRBV6-3	20	NA	TGTGCCAGCAGTTTCGACCTCCGGGACAGATTTTTAACCGTCTTCTACGAGCAGTACTTC	CASSFDLRDRFLTVFYEQYF
TRBJ1-6	NA	TRBV29-1	14	NA	TGCAGCGTCGCCATGGGGGGAGGTAATTCACCCCTCCACTTT	CSVAMGGGNSPLHF